The next 25 T cell receptor beta chains were all read from a single sample in a study of T-cell memory formation after mild COVID-19 (dated by TCRdb to 2020 to 2022). Receptor amplification or capture employed 5' RACE. For sequencing, an Illumina NovaSeq 6000 was employed. TCRdb applied fastp at Q25 and MiXCR to the public reads, then kept only in-frame beta chains. Each entry merges the rows of one CDR3 protein and shows their most common DNA and genes. The sample table contains roughly 250,000 distinct CDR3 sequences; only one count was recorded for roughly 15% of them. 3.5% of the sample goes to the ten largest clones. The specimen sequenced was PBMCs or a T cell subset sorted from them (not recorded which). The receptors come from a man aged 18 to 29 who had mild COVID-19 (a few samples of this study predate the infection). The sample titles of this study are shuffled in the database, so cell type and time point are left out; the donor was told from shared clones.

The V gene is TRBV9, the J gene TRBJ1-6, with 7 bases lining up with TRBD1. Germline V gene lookup returns CDR1 SGDLS and CDR2 YYNGEE. This CDR3 spans 15 amino acids. V was pared by 0 bases and J by 3 bases, with 0 bases of the junction left unmatched. The CDR3 sequence is CASSVDRGYNSPLHF. DNA for the CDR3: TGTGCCAGCAGCGTAGACAGGGGCTATAATTCACCCCTCCACTTT. The full variable domain, with the rest looked up from reference TRBV9 and TRBJ1-6, is DSGVTQTPKHLITATGQRVTLRCSPRSGDLSVYWYQQSLDQGLQFLIQYYNGEERAKGNILERFSAQQFPDLHSELNLSSLELGDSALYFCASSVDRGYNSPLHFGNGTRLTVT.

The V call is TRBV20-1, the J call TRBJ1-1; the D is unclear. The germline V and J ends were trimmed by 3 bases and 0 bases, with 11 bases remaining between them. This CDR3 is 14 amino acids long. Germline CDR1 reads DFQATT; CDR2 reads SNEGSKA (reference sequence). The CDR3 reads CSASLREMNTEAFF. CDR3 in DNA: TGCAGTGCTAGTCTGAGGGAAATGAACACTGAAGCTTTCTTT.

This clonotype was recorded many times. The V call is TRBV7-6, the J call TRBJ2-5, with TRBD2 matching 8 bases. After removal of 5 bases from V and 1 base from J, the junction contained 6 bases not matched to a gene. The germline V gene has CDR1 SGHVS and CDR2 FNYEAQ. The CDR3 has 15 residues. CDR3 loop: CASSPRGGLQETQYF. CDR3 bases: TGTGCCAGCAGCCCCCGGGGGGGACTCCAAGAGACCCAGTACTTC. Complete variable domain (other parts from reference TRBV7-6 and TRBJ2-5): GAGVSQSPRYKVTKRGQDVALRCDPISGHVSLYWYRQALGQGPEFLTYFNYEAQQDKSGLPNDRFSAERPEGSISTLTIQRTEQRDSAMYRCASSPRGGLQETQYFGPGTRLLVL.

This clonotype was counted a few times. The chain has TRBV4-3 and TRBJ2-7; perhaps D is TRBD1 or TRBD2 (5 bases each). This CDR3 spans 18 amino acids. The V end lost 0 bases, the J end lost 0 bases, and 18 bases lay between the germline ends. Germline CDR1 LGHNA, CDR2 YSLEER. The CDR3 loop is CASSQDYGSGTLSYEQYF. In nucleotides, the CDR3 is TGCGCCAGCAGCCAAGATTATGGATCCGGGACCCTCTCCTACGAGCAGTACTTC.

The chain employs TRBV28 and TRBJ2-2, with D unresolved. Trimming shortened V by 3 bases and J by 3 bases, and 11 bases separated the two germline ends. This CDR3 spans 15 amino acids. Germline V lookup: CDR1 MDHEN, CDR2 SYDVKM. CDR3 in DNA: TGTGCCAGCAGTTTGGGTGGGCTTTACACCGGGGAGCTGTTTTTT. Amino acids: CASSLGGLYTGELFF. The full variable domain, in which reference TRBV28 and TRBJ2-2 provide the parts outside the CDR3, is DVKVTQSSRYLVKRTGEKVFLECVQDMDHENMFWYRQDPGLGLRLIYFSYDVKMKEKGDIPEGYSVSREKKERFSLILESASTNQTSMYLCASSLGGLYTGELFFGEGSRLTVL.

This clonotype came up many times. This chain uses TRBV12-3 or TRBV12-4 with TRBJ2-1; TRBD2 agrees at 9 bases. The V and J ends lost 3 bases and 9 bases, in that order; junction bases with no gene match: 9. The CDR3 loop spans 15 amino acids. The CDR3 sequence: CASSLRRGGLGEQFF. CDR3 coding DNA: TGTGCCAGCAGTTTGCGGCGGGGGGGCCTAGGTGAGCAGTTCTTC.

This clonotype was detected a few times. The V gene is TRBV29-1, the J gene TRBJ2-3; TRBD2 agrees at 8 bases. This CDR3 is built from 14 residues. The germline V gene encodes CDR1 SQVTM and CDR2 ANQGSEA. V lost 6 bases, J lost 3 bases, and 8 bases stayed unmatched. The DNA for the CDR3 is TGCAGCGTGCGGAACGGGGGGGTAACAGATACGCAGTATTTT. This gives the protein CSVRNGGVTDTQYF.

This clonotype was detected once. CDR3 nucleotides: TGTGCCAGCAGCTTAACCGGACAGGGGGCGTGGGCTGAAGCTTTCTTT. Its translation: CASSLTGQGAWAEAFF. This chain links TRBV7-9 with TRBJ1-1, with TRBD1 identical over 11 bases. There are 16 residues in the CDR3. From germline, CDR1 is SEHNR and CDR2 FQNEAQ (reference sequence). The V gene end was trimmed by 2 bases and the J gene end by 6 bases; junction bases not matched to a gene: 8.

This clonotype came up a few times. The V and J genes are TRBV7-2 and TRBJ1-5; 9 nucleotides line up with TRBD1. This CDR3 region has 22 residues. CDR1 is SGHTA, CDR2 FQGNSA, per germline. V was pared by 5 bases and J by 0 bases, with 23 bases of the junction left unmatched. For the CDR3, the DNA is TGTGCCAGCAGCCCCATGGGGACAAACGGGGGACAGGGTCGTAATAGCAATCAGCCCCAGCATTTT. Amino acid sequence: CASSPMGTNGGQGRNSNQPQHF.

This clonotype turned up a few times. In DNA form, the CDR3 reads TGCGCCAGCAGCCAAGATCTTCCGGGACTGGGGGAGACCCAGTACTTC. Translation gives CASSQDLPGLGETQYF. This chain connects TRBV4-1 to TRBJ2-5; possibly TRBD2 for D (6 bases). The CDR3 runs to 16 residues. V dropped 0 bases and J dropped 5 bases, with 16 bases sitting between them. Germline V gene lookup returns CDR1 MGHRA and CDR2 YSYEKL.

The rearrangement links TRBV2 to TRBJ2-5; possible D gene TRBD2, 7 bases. Germline CDR1 and CDR2: SNHLY and FYNNEI. CDR3 size: 12 residues. V dropped 9 bases and J dropped 3 bases, with 11 bases sitting between them. Here the CDR3 reads CARTGGEETQYF. DNA for the CDR3: TGTGCCAGGACGGGGGGCGAAGAGACCCAGTACTTC.

The chain is built from TRBV7-9 and TRBJ1-2; D not certain. The V end lost 3 bases, the J end lost 4 bases, and 21 bases lay between the germline ends. CDR3 length: 17 amino acids. The germline V gene encodes CDR1 SEHNR and CDR2 FQNEAQ (reference sequence). The CDR3 sequence: CASSLYPKKTDFYGYTF. The CDR3 DNA sequence: TGTGCCAGCAGCTTGTACCCGAAAAAGACGGACTTCTATGGCTACACCTTC.

In its sample, this clonotype was seen many times. The V call is TRBV4-1, the J call TRBJ1-6; D is unresolved. The CDR3 is made up of 15 amino acids. V lost 1 base, J lost 9 bases, and 13 bases lay in between. Germline assignment: CDR1 MGHRA and CDR2 YSYEKL. This CDR3 reads CASSQGPRGPSPLHF. The CDR3 coding sequence is TGCGCCAGCAGCCAAGGGCCTCGGGGTCCTTCACCCCTCCACTTT.

This clonotype turned up a few times. The chain recombines TRBV20-1 with TRBJ2-5; D possibly matches TRBD1 or TRBD2 (5 bases each). The V gene lost 1 base and the J gene lost 5 bases, with 11 bases spanning the gap. This CDR3 comprises 13 residues. CDR1 and CDR2 from the germline V gene are DFQATT and SNEGSKA (reference sequence). The CDR3 nucleotides read TGCAGTGCTAGAGTCGGGGCTCTGGAGACCCAGTACTTC. Translating it yields CSARVGALETQYF.

In this sample, this clonotype turned up a few times. The rearrangement links TRBV4-3 to TRBJ2-3; D not certain. The V end lost 0 bases, the J end lost 5 bases, and 12 bases lay between the germline ends. This CDR3 contains 15 residues. CDR1 is LGHNA, CDR2 YSLEER, per germline. The CDR3 loop is CASSQEGITRDTQYF. CDR3 nucleotide sequence: TGCGCCAGCAGCCAAGAGGGGATTACCAGAGATACGCAGTATTTT.

The CDR3 loop reads CSARAGTSGVYEQYF. The CDR3 DNA reads TGCAGTGCTAGAGCCGGGACTAGCGGGGTCTACGAGCAGTACTTC. The V and J genes are TRBV20-1 and TRBJ2-7, with 13 bases lining up with TRBD2. The CDR3 contains 15 residues. Trimming cost V 1 base and J 3 bases; bases outside gene matches: 3. Germline CDR1 is DFQATT and CDR2 is SNEGSKA (reference sequence).

This clonotype was counted between two and nine times. The J gene is TRBJ2-3, the V gene TRBV28, with D possibly being TRBD1 or TRBD2 (6 bases each). This CDR3 comprises 15 residues. Germline V gene sequence: CDR1 MDHEN, CDR2 SYDVKM. V lost 1 base and J 4 bases, leaving 12 bases between the germline ends. The CDR3 protein is CASSLLQGTADTQYF. The CDR3 coding sequence is TGTGCCAGCAGTTTATTGCAGGGGACTGCAGATACGCAGTATTTT.

This chain connects TRBV2 to TRBJ1-6, with no clear D. The CDR3 spans 12 residues. Looked up from germline, CDR1 is SNHLY and CDR2 is FYNNEI. V was cut by 7 bases and J by 5 bases, with 6 bases left in between. CDR3 sequence reads: CASTLDNSPLHF. In nucleotides, the CDR3 is TGTGCCAGCACCCTGGATAATTCACCCCTCCACTTT.

This chain connects TRBV7-3 to TRBJ2-1; a possible D gene is TRBD1 (6 bases). Germline CDR1 is SGHTA and CDR2 is FQGTGA. V gave up 5 bases and J gave up 4 bases, with 18 bases separating them. CDR3 length: 16 amino acids. CDR3 in amino acids: CASSPTTGLGYNEQFF. For the CDR3, the DNA is TGTGCCAGCAGCCCGACCACAGGGTTGGGATACAATGAGCAGTTCTTC. Looking up the rest from reference TRBV7-3 and TRBJ2-1 gives the full variable domain: GAGVSQTPSNKVTEKGKYVELRCDPISGHTALYWYRQSLGQGPEFLIYFQGTGAADDSGLPNDRFFAVRPEGSVSTLKIQRTERGDSAVYLCASSPTTGLGYNEQFFGPGTRLTVL.

This clonotype was recorded a few times. V is TRBV11-2 and J is TRBJ2-5, with D uncertain. The CDR3 has 11 amino acids. Germline V gene sequence: CDR1 SGHAT, CDR2 FQNNGV. V was trimmed by 5 bases and J by 5 bases, leaving 6 bases between them. DNA for the CDR3: TGTGCCAGCAGCCAGGCGGAGACCCAGTACTTC. It yields the protein CASSQAETQYF.

A few counts support this clonotype. This chain uses TRBV7-3 with TRBJ2-2; weak D call: TRBD2 (6 bases). CDR3 length: 13 residues. The V end lost 5 bases, the J end lost 7 bases, and 11 bases lay between the germline ends. Looked up from germline, CDR1 is SGHTA and CDR2 is FQGTGA. CDR3 in amino acids: CASSEGRDGELFF. CDR3 nucleotides: TGTGCCAGCAGCGAGGGGCGGGACGGGGAGCTGTTTTTT.

This clonotype was recorded a few times. The rearrangement joins TRBV6-5 to TRBJ2-1; the match to TRBD1 covers 7 bases. V shed 6 bases and J 7 bases; nucleotides not matched to a gene: 15. CDR3 length: 16 amino acids. Looked up from germline, CDR1 is MNHEY and CDR2 is SVGAGI. The CDR3 DNA sequence: TGTGCCAGCAGAGACCGGGTCGGACAGGTGAAAAATGAGCAGTTCTTC. This translates into CASRDRVGQVKNEQFF.

This clonotype has more than one count but fewer than ten. This chain joins TRBV20-1 and TRBJ2-2; 11 nucleotides line up with TRBD2. This CDR3 contains 17 residues. Germline lookup yields CDR1 DFQATT and CDR2 SNEGSKA (reference sequence). With V trimmed by 6 bases and J by 2 bases, 11 bases remained unmatched. CDR3 DNA: TGCAGTGCCAGGGGGCCCGGGACTAGCGGTAACACCGGGGAGCTGTTTTTT. It is translated as CSARGPGTSGNTGELFF.

This clonotype was observed at least ten times. V gene TRBV7-2 combines with J gene TRBJ1-5; no clear D gene. Trimming took off 5 bases at V and 1 base at J, with 21 bases between the two ends. The CDR3 loop spans 18 amino acids. CDR1 is SGHTA and CDR2 is FQGNSA in the germline V gene. Here the CDR3 reads CASSRPWRSPKSNQPQHF. CDR3 coding DNA: TGTGCCAGCAGCCGCCCATGGCGGTCGCCCAAGAGCAATCAGCCCCAGCATTTT.

The table lists this clonotype with many counts. The gene calls are TRBV12-3 or TRBV12-4 and TRBJ2-3; D gene ambiguous. V was shortened by 6 bases and J by 1 base, with 2 bases between the two germline ends. This CDR3 spans 11 amino acids. CDR3 region: CASSRTDTQYF. The CDR3 nucleotides are TGTGCCAGCAGCCGCACAGATACGCAGTATTTT.